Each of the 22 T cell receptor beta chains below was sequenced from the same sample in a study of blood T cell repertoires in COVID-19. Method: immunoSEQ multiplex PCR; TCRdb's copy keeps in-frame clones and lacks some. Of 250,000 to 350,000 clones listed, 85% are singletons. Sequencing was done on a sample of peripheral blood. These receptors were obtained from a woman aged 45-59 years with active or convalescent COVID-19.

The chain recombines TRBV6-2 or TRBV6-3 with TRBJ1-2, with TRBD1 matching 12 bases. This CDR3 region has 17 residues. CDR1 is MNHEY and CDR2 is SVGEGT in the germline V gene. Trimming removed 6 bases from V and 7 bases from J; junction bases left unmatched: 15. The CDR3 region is CASSRTPGQGAEGGYTF. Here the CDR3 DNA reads TGTGCCAGCAGCCGAACCCCGGGACAGGGGGCTGAGGGTGGCTACACCTTC.

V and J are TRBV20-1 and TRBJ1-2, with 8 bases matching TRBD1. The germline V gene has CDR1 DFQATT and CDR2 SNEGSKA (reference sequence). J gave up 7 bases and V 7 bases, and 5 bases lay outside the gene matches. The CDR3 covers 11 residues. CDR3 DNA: TGCAGTGTTCCCAGGGGGCCTGGCTACACCTTC. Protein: CSVPRGPGYTF.

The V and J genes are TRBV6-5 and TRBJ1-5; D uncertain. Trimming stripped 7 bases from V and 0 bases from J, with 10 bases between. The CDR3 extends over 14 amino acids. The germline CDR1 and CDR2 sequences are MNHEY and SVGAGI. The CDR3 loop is CASMGGYSNQPQHF. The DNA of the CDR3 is TGTGCCAGCATGGGCGGGTATAGCAATCAGCCCCAGCATTTT.

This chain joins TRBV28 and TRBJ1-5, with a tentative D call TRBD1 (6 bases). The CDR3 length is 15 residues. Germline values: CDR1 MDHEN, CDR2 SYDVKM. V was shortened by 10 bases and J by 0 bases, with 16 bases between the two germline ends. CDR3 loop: CATTGGGHSNQPQHF. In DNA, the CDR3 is TGTGCCACCACGGGGGGCGGGCATAGCAATCAGCCCCAGCATTTT.

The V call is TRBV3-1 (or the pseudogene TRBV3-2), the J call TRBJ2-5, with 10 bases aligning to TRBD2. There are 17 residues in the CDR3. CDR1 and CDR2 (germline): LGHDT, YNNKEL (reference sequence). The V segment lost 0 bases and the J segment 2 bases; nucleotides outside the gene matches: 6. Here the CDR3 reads CASSQDLAGVRQETQYF. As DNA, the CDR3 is TGTGCCAGCAGCCAAGACCTAGCGGGAGTTCGGCAAGAGACCCAGTACTTC.

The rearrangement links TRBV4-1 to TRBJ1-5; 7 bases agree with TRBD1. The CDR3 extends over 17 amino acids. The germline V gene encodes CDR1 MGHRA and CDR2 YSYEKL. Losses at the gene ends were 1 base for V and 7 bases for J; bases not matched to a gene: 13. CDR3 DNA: TGCGCCAGCAGCCAAGCTCACTTTGGGGGACAGTTGCAGCCCCAGCATTTT. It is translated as CASSQAHFGGQLQPQHF.

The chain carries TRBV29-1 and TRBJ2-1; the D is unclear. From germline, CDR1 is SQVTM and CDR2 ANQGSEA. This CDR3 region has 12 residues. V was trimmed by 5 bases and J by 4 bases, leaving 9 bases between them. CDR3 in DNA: TGCAGCGTTCTTTGGCAGTACAATGAGCAGTTCTTC. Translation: CSVLWQYNEQFF.

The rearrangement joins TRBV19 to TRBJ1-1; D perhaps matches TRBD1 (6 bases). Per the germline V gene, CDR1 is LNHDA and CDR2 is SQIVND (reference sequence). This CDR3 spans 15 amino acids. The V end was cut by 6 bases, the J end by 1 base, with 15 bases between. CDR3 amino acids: CASRMGQGGNTEAFF. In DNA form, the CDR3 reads TGTGCCAGTAGGATGGGACAAGGAGGGAACACTGAAGCTTTCTTT.

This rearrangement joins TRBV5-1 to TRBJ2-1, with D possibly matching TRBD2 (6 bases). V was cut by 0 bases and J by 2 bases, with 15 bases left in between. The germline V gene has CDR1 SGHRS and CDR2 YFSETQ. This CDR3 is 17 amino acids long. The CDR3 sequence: CASSLGRGGAAYNEQFF. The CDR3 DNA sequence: TGCGCCAGCAGCTTGGGGAGGGGCGGGGCAGCCTACAATGAGCAGTTCTTC.

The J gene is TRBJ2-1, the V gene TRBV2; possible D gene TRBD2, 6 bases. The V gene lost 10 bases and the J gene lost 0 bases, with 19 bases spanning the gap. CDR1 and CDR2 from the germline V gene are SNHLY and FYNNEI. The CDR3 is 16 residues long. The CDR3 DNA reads TGTGCCATCAGCAGGCTGGGGGGAACCTCCTACAATGAGCAGTTCTTC. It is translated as CAISRLGGTSYNEQFF. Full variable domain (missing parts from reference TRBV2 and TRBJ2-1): EPEVTQTPSHQVTQMGQEVILRCVPISNHLYFYWYRQILGQKVEFLVSFYNNEISEKSEIFDDQFSVERPDGSNFTLKIRSTKLEDSAMYFCAISRLGGTSYNEQFFGPGTRLTVL.

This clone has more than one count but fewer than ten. Here the CDR3 reads CASSISGNQPQHF. In nucleotides, the CDR3 is TGTGCCAGCAGTATCTCAGGGAATCAGCCCCAGCATTTT. The genes are TRBV6-5 and TRBJ1-5; maybe TRBD1 (5 bases). This CDR3 contains 13 residues. V lost 5 bases and J 4 bases, leaving 9 bases between the germline ends. CDR1 and CDR2 from the germline V gene are MNHEY and SVGAGI.

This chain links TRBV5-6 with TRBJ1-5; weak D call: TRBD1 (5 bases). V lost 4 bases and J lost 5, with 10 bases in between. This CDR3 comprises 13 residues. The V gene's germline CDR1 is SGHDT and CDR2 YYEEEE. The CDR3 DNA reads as TGTGCCAGCAGCCCCTCGGGGGATCAGCCCCAGCATTTT. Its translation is CASSPSGDQPQHF.

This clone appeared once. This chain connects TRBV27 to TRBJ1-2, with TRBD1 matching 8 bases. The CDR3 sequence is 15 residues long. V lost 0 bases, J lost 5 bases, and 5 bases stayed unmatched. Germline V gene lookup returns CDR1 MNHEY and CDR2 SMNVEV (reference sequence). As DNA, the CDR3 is TGTGCCAGCAGTTTATCCCCAGGGGGCTATTATGGCTACACCTTC. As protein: CASSLSPGGYYGYTF.

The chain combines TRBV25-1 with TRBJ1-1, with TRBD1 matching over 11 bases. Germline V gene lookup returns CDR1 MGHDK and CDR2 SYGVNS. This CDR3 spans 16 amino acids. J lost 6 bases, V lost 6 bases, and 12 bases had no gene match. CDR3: CASSRRDRGVLAEAFF. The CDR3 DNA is TGTGCCAGCAGCCGCCGGGACAGGGGGGTTTTGGCTGAAGCTTTCTTT.

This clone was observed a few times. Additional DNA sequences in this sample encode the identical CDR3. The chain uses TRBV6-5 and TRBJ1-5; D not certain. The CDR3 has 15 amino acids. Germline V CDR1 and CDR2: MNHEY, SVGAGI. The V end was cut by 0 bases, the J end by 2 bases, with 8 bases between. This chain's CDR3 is CASSYSTGGNQPQHF. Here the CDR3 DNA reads TGTGCCAGCAGTTACTCGACCGGGGGCAATCAGCCCCAGCATTTT.

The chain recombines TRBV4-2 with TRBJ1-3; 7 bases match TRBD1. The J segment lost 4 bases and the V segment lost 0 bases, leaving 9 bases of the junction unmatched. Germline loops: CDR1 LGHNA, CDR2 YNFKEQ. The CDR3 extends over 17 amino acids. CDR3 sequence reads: CASSQDHGLGQGNTIYF. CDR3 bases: TGTGCCAGCAGCCAAGATCATGGTTTGGGACAGGGAAACACCATATATTTT.

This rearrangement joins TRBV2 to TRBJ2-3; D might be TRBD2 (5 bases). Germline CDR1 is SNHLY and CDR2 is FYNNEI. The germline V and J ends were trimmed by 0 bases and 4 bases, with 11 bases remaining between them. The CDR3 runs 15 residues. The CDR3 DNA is TGTGCCAGCAGTGAAGCGGGCGGGTCGCCAGATACGCAGTATTTT. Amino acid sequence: CASSEAGGSPDTQYF.

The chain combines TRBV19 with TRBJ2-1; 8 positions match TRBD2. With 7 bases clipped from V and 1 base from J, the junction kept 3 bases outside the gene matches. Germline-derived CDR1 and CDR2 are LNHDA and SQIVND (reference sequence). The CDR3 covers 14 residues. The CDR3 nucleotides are TGTGCCAGTAAGGCTAGCGGGTCCTACAATGAGCAGTTCTTC. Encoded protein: CASKASGSYNEQFF.

The CDR3 bases are TGTGCCTGGATTGGGGTCGGGGTGCAGTACTTC. This gives the protein CAWIGVGVQYF. This chain joins TRBV30 and TRBJ2-7, with D possibly TRBD2 on 5 matching bases. V was pared by 4 bases and J by 9 bases, with 13 bases between. The germline CDR1 and CDR2 sequences are GTSNPN and SVGIG (reference sequence). CDR3 size: 11 residues.

Here the CDR3 reads CASSSTAGPYNEQFF. CDR3 nucleotides: TGCGCCAGCAGCTCGACAGCGGGTCCCTACAATGAGCAGTTCTTC. V is TRBV5-1 and J is TRBJ2-1; D is perhaps TRBD2 (6 bases). The ends were cut back, 3 bases at V and 2 bases at J, with 12 bases in the middle. This CDR3 is built from 15 residues. Germline V gene sequence: CDR1 SGHRS, CDR2 YFSETQ.

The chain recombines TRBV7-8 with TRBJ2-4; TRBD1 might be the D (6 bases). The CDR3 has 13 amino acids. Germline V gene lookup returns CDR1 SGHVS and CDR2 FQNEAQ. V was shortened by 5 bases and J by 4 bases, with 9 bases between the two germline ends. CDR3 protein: CASSLGQKNIQYF. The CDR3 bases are TGTGCCAGCAGCCTCGGACAGAAAAACATTCAGTACTTC.

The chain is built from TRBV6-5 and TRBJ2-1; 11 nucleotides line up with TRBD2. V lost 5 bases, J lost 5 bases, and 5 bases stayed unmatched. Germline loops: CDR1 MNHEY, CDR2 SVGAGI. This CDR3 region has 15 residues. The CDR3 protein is CASSQTSGSHNEQFF. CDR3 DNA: TGTGCCAGCAGTCAAACTAGCGGGAGCCACAATGAGCAGTTCTTC.